This passage covers 13 T cell receptor beta chains from one sample sequenced in a study of T cell responses to AZD1222 COVID-19 vaccine. Clones were sequenced by immunoSEQ multiplex PCR, and TCRdb holds only the in-frame ones, with some missing. The sample shows 180,000 or so clones, more than 75% of them seen only once. Sequencing was performed on peripheral blood, taken 28 days after the second AZD1222 dose. These TCRs come from an adult who received the AZD1222 COVID-19 vaccine.

The chain recombines TRBV6-2 or TRBV6-3 with TRBJ2-2; the D is unclear. V was cut by 2 bases and J by 6 bases, with 7 bases left in between. This CDR3 is built from 13 residues. In germline, CDR1 is MNHEY, CDR2 SVGEGT. The CDR3 sequence: CASSYGLAGELFF. In DNA form, the CDR3 reads TGTGCCAGCAGTTACGGTTTGGCCGGGGAGCTGTTTTTT.

The chain employs TRBV18 and TRBJ2-1; 7 bases map to TRBD2. Per germline, CDR1 KGHSH and CDR2 LQKENI. The J segment lost 9 bases and the V segment lost 1 base, leaving 12 bases of the junction unmatched. The CDR3 is made up of 16 amino acids. CDR3 amino acids: CASSPQSGAPDGEQFF. For the CDR3, the DNA is TGTGCCAGCTCACCACAGAGCGGGGCCCCCGACGGTGAGCAGTTCTTC.

The chain uses TRBV7-8 and TRBJ2-7; weak D call: TRBD1 (5 bases). There are 13 residues in the CDR3. Germline CDR1 reads SGHVS; CDR2 reads FQNEAQ. V shed 7 bases and J shed 2 bases, with 12 bases lying between them. CDR3 amino acids: CASTRLTAYEQYF. The CDR3 coding sequence is TGTGCCAGCACCAGGTTGACAGCCTACGAGCAGTACTTC.

The J gene is TRBJ2-3, the V gene TRBV6-5; 7 bases are shared with TRBD2. The V gene end was trimmed by 7 bases and the J gene end by 6 bases; junction bases not matched to a gene: 10. The CDR3 contains 14 residues. Germline V CDR1 and CDR2: MNHEY, SVGAGI. Written as DNA, the CDR3 is TGTGCCAGCATTCCCCGGTTGGGGGGGGATACGCAGTATTTT. Protein product: CASIPRLGGDTQYF.

The chain recombines TRBV6-2 or TRBV6-3 with TRBJ2-7; 9 bases agree with TRBD1. Germline lookup yields CDR1 MNHEY and CDR2 SVGEGT. The CDR3 runs to 14 residues. With V trimmed by 4 bases and J by 5 bases, 6 bases remained unmatched. The CDR3 DNA is TGTGCCAGCAGTTTCGGACAGGGGACCGACGAGCAGTACTTC. Its protein product is CASSFGQGTDEQYF.

The chain employs TRBV9 and TRBJ2-6; unclear D gene. Germline lookup yields CDR1 SGDLS and CDR2 YYNGEE. The CDR3 consists of 14 residues. Trimming removed 3 bases from V and 1 base from J, with 5 bases in between. The DNA of the CDR3 is TGTGCCAGCAGCGCCCCATCTGGGGCCAACGTCCTGACTTTC. Its translation: CASSAPSGANVLTF.

The J gene is TRBJ2-5, the V gene TRBV7-2; 12 bases are shared with TRBD2. The V gene end was trimmed by 4 bases and the J gene end by 5 bases; junction bases not matched to a gene: 8. The germline CDR1 and CDR2 sequences are SGHTA and FQGNSA. The CDR3 length is 16 residues. CDR3 nucleotide sequence: TGTGCCAGCAGCTACCTAGCGGGAGGGCCCAGGGAGACCCAGTACTTC. It is translated as CASSYLAGGPRETQYF.

The CDR3 is CASSLGQGAKETQYF. For the CDR3, the DNA is TGTGCCAGCAGCTTGGGACAGGGGGCGAAAGAGACCCAGTACTTC. The chain links TRBV5-4 to TRBJ2-5; TRBD1 agrees at 10 bases. V shed 0 bases and J 3 bases; nucleotides not matched to a gene: 2. CDR1 and CDR2 from the germline V gene are SGHNT and YYREEE (reference sequence). CDR3 length equals 15 residues.

J is TRBJ2-2 and V is TRBV28; possible D gene TRBD1, 5 bases. The germline V gene encodes CDR1 MDHEN and CDR2 SYDVKM. Deletions cut 6 bases from V and 2 bases from J, with 13 bases between. This CDR3 spans 15 amino acids. DNA for the CDR3: TGTGCCAGCAGCCTCCCAGGGCTCAACACCGGGGAGCTGTTTTTT. This sequence encodes CASSLPGLNTGELFF.

This clone appeared a single time. The gene calls are TRBV27 and TRBJ2-7, with TRBD1 identical over 8 bases. Germline values: CDR1 MNHEY, CDR2 SMNVEV (reference sequence). This CDR3 has 12 amino acids. The CDR3 loop reads CGAGTGGDEQYF. In nucleotides, the CDR3 is TGTGGCGCGGGGACAGGAGGGGATGAGCAGTACTTC.

This clone was picked up a small number of times. The chain combines TRBV19 with TRBJ2-1; a weak D match, TRBD2 (5 bases). Germline CDR1 LNHDA, CDR2 SQIVND (reference sequence). This CDR3 contains 13 residues. Trimming shortened V by 6 bases and J by 9 bases, and 15 bases separated the two germline ends. This CDR3 is CASSPGRDREQFF. DNA for the CDR3: TGTGCCAGTAGCCCGGGAAGGGATCGTGAGCAGTTCTTC.

The V and J genes are TRBV11-3 and TRBJ2-5, with 9 bases lining up with TRBD1. CDR1 is SGHNT and CDR2 is YENEEA in the germline V gene. This CDR3 region has 16 residues. Trimming at V came to 3 bases and at J to 5 bases, leaving 10 bases not matched to a gene. The CDR3 protein is CASSLGTGQEWETQYF. In DNA, the CDR3 is TGTGCCAGCAGCTTGGGGACAGGGCAAGAATGGGAGACCCAGTACTTC. The variable domain in full, with the rest retrieved from reference TRBV11-3 and TRBJ2-5, is EAGVVQSPRYKIIEKKQPVAFWCNPISGHNTLYWYLQNLGQGPELLIRYENEEAVDDSQLPKDRFSAERLKGVDSTLKIQPAELGDSAVYLCASSLGTGQEWETQYFGPGTRLLVL.

In this sample, this clone turned up once. The rearrangement uses TRBV28 and TRBJ2-5; possible D gene TRBD2, 6 bases. The V end was cut by 3 bases, the J end by 5 bases, with 16 bases between. CDR1 is MDHEN and CDR2 is SYDVKM in the germline V gene. CDR3 size: 15 residues. Here the CDR3 DNA reads TGTGCCAGCAGTTTGGGTGGGAGCCGGGGGGAGACCCAGTACTTC. Amino acids: CASSLGGSRGETQYF.